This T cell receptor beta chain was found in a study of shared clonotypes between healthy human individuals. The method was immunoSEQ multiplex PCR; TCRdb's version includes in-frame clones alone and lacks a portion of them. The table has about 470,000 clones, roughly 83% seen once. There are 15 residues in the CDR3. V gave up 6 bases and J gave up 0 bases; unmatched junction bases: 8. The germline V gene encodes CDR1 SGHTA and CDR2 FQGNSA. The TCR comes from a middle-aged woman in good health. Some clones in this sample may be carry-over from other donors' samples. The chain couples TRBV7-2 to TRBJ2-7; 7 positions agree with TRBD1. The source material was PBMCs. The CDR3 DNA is TGTGCCAGCAGTCCGGCGACAGGGTTCTCCTACGAGCAGTACTTC. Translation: CASSPATGFSYEQYF.